This TCR beta chain emerged from a study of vaccination and CD4 T cells after COVID-19. The germline V gene has CDR1 SGHNT and CDR2 YYREEE (reference sequence). The CDR3 sequence is 15 residues long. V was cut by 4 bases and J by 4 bases, with 15 bases left in between. The treatment was: approximately 10-day PBMC culture with coronavirus spike peptide pools or control peptides (ViraFEST assay). Samples of CD4+ T cells were obtained from the unexposed donor before the COVID-19 pandemic (2011-2018). Concerning this clonotype itself: Its antigen is unidentified.

Oncomine TCR Beta short-read sequencing was applied to DNA from cultured CD4+ T cells. The genomic DNA was obtained from cultured CD4+ T cells by extraction with the QIAamp micro DNA kit. TCRdb redid the calling of the PCR reads with MiXCR, one entry per CDR3 protein. The profile shows 6,500 to 8,000 distinct CDR3 sequences, roughly a third of them singletons. This TCR came from a human donor in good health. Sequencing was performed on CD4+ T cells from blood, cultured in vitro. J is TRBJ2-1 and V is TRBV5-4, with D uncertain. The CDR3 region has the DNA TGTGCCAGCAGCCCCATGGGCGGTCCATACAATGAGCAGTTCTTC. Translation gives CASSPMGGPYNEQFF.